The present entry profiles one T cell receptor (beta chain) with its context. Here immunoSEQ multiplex PCR was the method, and the copy in TCRdb shows in-frame clones only, minus some. The sample includes a few hundred thousand clones, about 79% of them seen just once. After removal of 0 bases from V and 7 bases from J, the junction contained 7 bases not matched to a gene. The germline V gene encodes CDR1 LGHNA and CDR2 YSLEER. This CDR3 spans 16 amino acids. The data are from a study of blood T cell repertoires in COVID-19. Study-level background: Spain, Italy and the United States supplied samples that represented acute and convalescent COVID-19.

Material for sequencing was peripheral blood. This sequence joins TRBV4-3 and TRBJ1-4, with 8 positions matching TRBD1. This receptor was obtained from a woman aged 40 to 49 who had recovered from COVID-19. The CDR3 DNA follows: TGCGCCAGCAGCCAAGATCTAAACAGGGGGGGTGAAAAACTGTTTTTT. Its translation is CASSQDLNRGGEKLFF.